These 24 T cell receptor beta chains were all obtained from the same sample, sequenced in a study of T cell repertoires in cytomegalovirus infection. TCRdb re-derived calls from the reads in MiXCR, one entry per CDR3 protein. The data hold approximately 76,000 distinct CDR3 sequences, with about 40% observed a single time. Antigen specificity for these receptors is unknown. The sample here was CD8+ T cells from cultured PBMCs, taken from culture after CMV antigen stimulation. The receptor set was obtained from a human donor in good health (CMV status not recorded). Some clones in this sample may be carry-over from other donors' samples.

The chain links TRBV7-4 to TRBJ2-2, with D possibly being TRBD2 (7 bases). This CDR3 comprises 14 residues. The V end was cut by 11 bases, the J end by 3 bases, with 16 bases between. Germline CDR1 reads SGHVT; CDR2 reads SQSDAQ. The CDR3 spells CASSGGPDTGELFF. CDR3 in DNA: TGTGCCTCTTCCGGGGGGCCCGACACCGGGGAGCTGTTTTTT.

The rearrangement joins TRBV5-6 to TRBJ2-1; D may match TRBD1 or TRBD2 (5 bases each). The CDR3 totals 15 residues. Germline CDR1 is SGHDT and CDR2 is YYEEEE. Trimming stripped 7 bases from V and 4 bases from J, with 18 bases between. The CDR3 DNA follows: TGTGCCAGCGGAACCGGGACCCTCCCTTACAATGAGCAGTTCTTC. It specifies CASGTGTLPYNEQFF.

This clonotype has ten or more counts. The V and J genes are TRBV9 and TRBJ2-7; either TRBD1 or TRBD2 may fit D (5 bases each). Germline CDR1 is SGDLS and CDR2 is YYNGEE. This CDR3 contains 14 residues. V lost 4 bases, J lost 4 bases, and 15 bases lay in between. CDR3 DNA: TGTGCCAGCAGCCCGCAGGGAGTAGGTTACGAGCAGTACTTC. This translates into CASSPQGVGYEQYF.

The chain has TRBV7-9 and TRBJ2-7, with TRBD2 identical over 9 bases. Trimming removed 3 bases from V and 4 bases from J; junction bases left unmatched: 4. Germline V lookup: CDR1 SEHNR, CDR2 FQNEAQ (reference sequence). The CDR3 loop spans 14 amino acids. Here the CDR3 DNA reads TGTGCCAGCAGCTTCTCAGCGGGGGGTTACGAGCAGTACTTC. It codes for CASSFSAGGYEQYF.

The chain links TRBV20-1 to TRBJ2-7; the match to TRBD2 covers 13 bases. This CDR3 has 16 amino acids. V was clipped by 1 base and J by 7 bases; unmatched bases: 10. The germline V gene has CDR1 DFQATT and CDR2 SNEGSKA (reference sequence). The CDR3: CSARGLAGGEREEQYF. The CDR3 DNA sequence: TGCAGTGCTAGAGGACTAGCGGGGGGAGAACGGGAGGAGCAGTACTTC.

V usage is TRBV7-2 and J usage is TRBJ2-3; D unclear. CDR3 length: 15 amino acids. Between the trimmed V and J ends, which lost 5 bases and 3 bases, there was a span of 15 bases. Germline CDR1 reads SGHTA; CDR2 reads FQGNSA. CDR3 sequence: CASSTRPLATDTQYF. CDR3 in DNA: TGTGCCAGCAGCACAAGGCCCTTAGCAACAGATACGCAGTATTTT.

The CDR3 loop reads CASSQDETGDSGYGYTF. The CDR3 DNA sequence: TGCGCCAGCAGCCAAGACGAGACAGGGGATTCCGGCTATGGCTACACCTTC. This sequence joins TRBV4-3 and TRBJ1-2; 8 nucleotides agree with TRBD1. V trimming: 0 bases; J trimming: 4 bases; junction bases outside the gene matches: 10. This CDR3 has 17 residues. Germline lookup yields CDR1 LGHNA and CDR2 YSLEER.

This clonotype showed up just a few times. The rearrangement uses TRBV6-1 and TRBJ2-5, with a tentative D call TRBD2 (6 bases). CDR3 length equals 15 residues. Deletions cut 8 bases from V and 2 bases from J, with 18 bases between. Germline V gene data show CDR1 as MNHNS and CDR2 as SASEGT. The DNA of the CDR3 is TGTGCCAGCGGGGCTTCAGCGGGCGGGCAAGAGACCCAGTACTTC. Protein product: CASGASAGGQETQYF.

Only a few counts were recorded for this clonotype. This sequence joins TRBV7-6 and TRBJ2-2; 8 bases are a match to TRBD2. The CDR3 consists of 17 residues. The germline V gene encodes CDR1 SGHVS and CDR2 FNYEAQ. The V segment lost 3 bases and the J segment 0 bases; nucleotides outside the gene matches: 6. The CDR3 DNA reads as TGTGCCAGCAGCTTCTTTCCGGGGGGGGCGAACACCGGGGAGCTGTTTTTT. It encodes CASSFFPGGANTGELFF.

This sequence joins TRBV20-1 and TRBJ2-1, with 10 bases lining up with TRBD1. Germline-derived CDR1 and CDR2 are DFQATT and SNEGSKA (reference sequence). With 3 bases clipped from V and 0 bases from J, the junction kept 5 bases outside the gene matches. This CDR3 is built from 16 residues. The DNA of the CDR3 is TGCAGTGCTAGGGACAGGGGGGGATACTCCTACAATGAGCAGTTCTTC. It encodes CSARDRGGYSYNEQFF.

The chain couples TRBV4-2 to TRBJ2-3; 14 nucleotides align to TRBD2. Germline V gives CDR1 LGHNA, CDR2 YNFKEQ. V shed 3 bases, J shed 5 bases, and the junction held 7 bases outside the gene matches. The length of the CDR3 is 17 residues. CDR3 sequence: CASSHGLAGGGVDTQYF. CDR3 coding DNA: TGTGCCAGCAGCCACGGACTAGCGGGGGGCGGGGTAGATACGCAGTATTTT.

The CDR3 DNA sequence: TGTGCCAGCAGTTCGACGCTACCAGAATACAATGAGCAGTTCTTC. This encodes CASSSTLPEYNEQFF. The V call is TRBV27, the J call TRBJ2-1; D unresolved. The CDR3 is 15 residues long. The germline V gene has CDR1 MNHEY and CDR2 SMNVEV (reference sequence). The ends were cut back, 4 bases at V and 4 bases at J, with 14 bases in the middle.

This chain connects TRBV5-6 to TRBJ2-3; 9 bases line up with TRBD2. This CDR3 has 15 residues. Germline assignment: CDR1 SGHDT and CDR2 YYEEEE. V trimming: 0 bases; J trimming: 6 bases; junction bases outside the gene matches: 5. The chain's CDR3 is CASSLVSGGTDTQYF. Here the CDR3 DNA reads TGTGCCAGCAGCTTGGTCAGCGGGGGGACGGATACGCAGTATTTT.

This clonotype has only a few counts. The chain combines TRBV7-6 with TRBJ1-6; 7 positions agree with TRBD1. The junction had 6 bases not matched to a gene; V was cut back by 6 bases and J by 4 bases. The CDR3 runs 15 residues. The germline gives CDR1 SGHVS, CDR2 FNYEAQ. The CDR3 region is CASRKGTAYNSPLHF. The CDR3, as DNA: TGTGCCAGCAGAAAAGGGACAGCTTATAATTCACCCCTCCACTTT.

This clonotype occurred a few times. The rearrangement links TRBV7-9 to TRBJ1-4, with TRBD1 identical over 9 bases. This CDR3 has 16 residues. Losses at the gene ends were 4 bases for V and 3 bases for J; bases not matched to a gene: 6. Germline CDR1 SEHNR, CDR2 FQNEAQ (reference sequence). CDR3 in amino acids: CASSSNRGPSNEKLFF. The CDR3 DNA is TGTGCCAGCAGCTCAAACAGGGGGCCGTCTAATGAAAAACTGTTTTTT. The full variable domain, rest sourced from reference TRBV7-9 and TRBJ1-4, is DTGVSQNPRHKITKRGQNVTFRCDPISEHNRLYWYRQTLGQGPEFLTYFQNEAQLEKSRLLSDRFSAERPKGSFSTLEIQRTEQGDSAMYLCASSSNRGPSNEKLFFGSGTQLSVL.

To note about this clonotype: One end of the junction does not line up with germline, which may come from a read error. This sequence joins TRBV5-1 and TRBJ2-2; 9 bases fit TRBD1. This CDR3 has 15 residues. Germline CDR1 is SGHRS and CDR2 is YFSETQ. CDR3 sequence: CASSTGTGRAGELFF. The DNA of the CDR3 is TGTGCCAGCAGTACCGGGACAGGGCGGGCCGGGGAGCTGTTTTTT.

V gene TRBV20-1 combines with J gene TRBJ1-2; D gene unclear. Deletions cut 5 bases from V and 7 bases from J, with 11 bases between. CDR1 is DFQATT and CDR2 is SNEGSKA in the germline V gene (reference sequence). The CDR3 runs 11 residues. The CDR3 DNA follows: TGCAGTGCTCGCCCGGAGCCTGGCTACACCTTC. Its translation: CSARPEPGYTF.

This clonotype was detected many times. The V call is TRBV20-1, the J call TRBJ2-2; D unresolved. From germline, CDR1 is DFQATT and CDR2 SNEGSKA (reference sequence). The V gene lost 0 bases and the J gene lost 3 bases, with 11 bases spanning the gap. The CDR3 spans 15 residues. Here the CDR3 DNA reads TGCAGTGCTAGAGAAATGGGGTCGGACACCGGGGAGCTGTTTTTT. It encodes CSAREMGSDTGELFF.

The chain carries TRBV3-1 and TRBJ2-5; TRBD1 matches 11 bases. With 4 bases clipped from V and 5 bases from J, the junction kept 6 bases outside the gene matches. CDR1 is LGHDT, CDR2 YNNKEL, per germline (reference sequence). The CDR3 extends over 15 amino acids. The CDR3 here is CASSRRTGGGETQYF. For the CDR3, the DNA is TGTGCCAGCAGCCGGAGGACAGGGGGCGGTGAGACCCAGTACTTC.

The table lists this clonotype with a few counts. The chain carries TRBV2 and TRBJ2-2; D ambiguous. CDR1 and CDR2 (germline): SNHLY, FYNNEI. This CDR3 region has 11 residues. V lost 6 bases and J 6 bases, leaving 5 bases between the germline ends. DNA for the CDR3: TGTGCCAGCAGGGCCCCCGGGGAGCTGTTTTTT. Its translation is CASRAPGELFF.

The rearrangement links TRBV2 to TRBJ1-3; D not resolved. Trimming stripped 6 bases from V and 7 bases from J, with 10 bases between. The CDR3 sequence is 12 residues long. CDR1 is SNHLY, CDR2 FYNNEI, per germline. CDR3 DNA: TGTGCCAGCAGAGAGATGTGGAACACCATATATTTT. This codes for CASREMWNTIYF.

This clonotype was picked up a small number of times. The J gene is TRBJ2-7, the V gene TRBV7-2, with D perhaps matching TRBD1 (6 bases). Trimming pared 5 bases from V and 2 bases from J, leaving 10 bases between. The CDR3 consists of 13 residues. CDR1 and CDR2 from the germline V gene are SGHTA and FQGNSA. The CDR3 nucleotides read TGTGCCAGCAGCGGAGGACAGACCTACGAGCAGTACTTC. It specifies CASSGGQTYEQYF.

This sequence joins TRBV20-1 and TRBJ1-4; possible D gene TRBD1, 6 bases. Germline V lookup: CDR1 DFQATT, CDR2 SNEGSKA (reference sequence). V gave up 2 bases and J gave up 4 bases, with 8 bases separating them. The length of the CDR3 is 13 residues. DNA of the CDR3: TGCAGTGCTAGACGACAGGATAATGAAAAACTGTTTTTT. This translates into CSARRQDNEKLFF.

This clonotype was seen a handful of times. The chain links TRBV4-1 to TRBJ2-5, with 9 bases fitting TRBD1. This CDR3 comprises 15 residues. V trimming: 0 bases; J trimming: 5 bases; junction bases outside the gene matches: 4. CDR1 and CDR2 from the germline V gene are MGHRA and YSYEKL. The CDR3: CASSQEQGAAETQYF. The CDR3 DNA is TGCGCCAGCAGCCAAGAACAGGGGGCGGCGGAGACCCAGTACTTC.